The rows below give T cell receptor beta chains drawn from one sample of a study of yellow fever vaccine responses in identical twins. MiXCR was run by TCRdb on the RT-PCR reads, yielding one entry per CDR3 protein. The table lists roughly 4,200 distinct CDR3 sequences, 85% of them singletons. The sequencing here drew on T cells from blood (PBMCs), unsorted or a sorted subset (not recorded which), taken before or after yellow fever vaccination (not recorded which). These receptor sequences come from a woman under 30 who received the yellow fever vaccine. The CDR3 runs from the conserved cysteine through the conserved F or W. Each record gives: V gene, clone size, J gene, D gene, CDR3 DNA, CDR3 protein. The D gene is left open where the match is weak. Where a row states a size, it is once, few, many or the class of an expanded clone; other rows omit it.

TRBV15,once,TRBJ2-7,-,TGTGCCACCAGTCAGGTGGGGCGGTACGAGCAGTACTTC,CATSQVGRYEQYF
TRBV4-1,-,TRBJ2-3,TRBD1,TGCGCCAGCAGCCAAGTCCCGGGGACAGGGGGTTCAGATACGCAGTATTTT,CASSQVPGTGGSDTQYF
TRBV7-2,-,TRBJ2-3,-,TGTGCCAGCAGCTTGTTTGGCACAGATACGCAGTATTTT,CASSLFGTDTQYF
TRBV29-1,-,TRBJ2-3,TRBD2,TGCAGCGTTGAATTCCTAGCGGGACGCACAGATACGCAGTATTTT,CSVEFLAGRTDTQYF
TRBV11-2,-,TRBJ2-5,TRBD2,TGTGCCAGCAGCTCCTCTCCTAGCGGCCAAGAGACCCAGTACTTC,CASSSSPSGQETQYF
TRBV2,-,TRBJ2-2,-,TGTGCCAGCAGTGAACCTCAGGGGGGGCGGGACACCGGGGAGCTGTTTTTT,CASSEPQGGRDTGELFF
TRBV12-3/TRBV12-4,few,TRBJ2-7,-,TGTGCCAGCAGTTATTCGGGGATAAGACCCTTCGAGCAGTACTTC,CASSYSGIRPFEQYF
TRBV19,-,TRBJ2-2,-,TGTGCCAGTAGTGGGGCCCGACGGAACACCGGGGAGCTGTTTTTT,CASSGARRNTGELFF
TRBV15,-,TRBJ2-3,-,TGTGCCACCAGCAGAGAGCCCTCTAGCACAGATACGCAGTATTTT,CATSREPSSTDTQYF
TRBV10-3,few,TRBJ2-7,TRBD1,TGTGCCATCGAGGACAGGGGGTTAGGCGAGCAGTACTTC,CAIEDRGLGEQYF
TRBV29-1,-,TRBJ2-3,-,TGCAGCGTTGTGGTGGGAACAGATACGCAGTATTTT,CSVVVGTDTQYF